This is a list of T cell receptor beta chains from one sample in a study of T cell changes during pregnancy in multiple sclerosis. The method was immunoSEQ multiplex PCR; TCRdb's version includes in-frame clones alone and lacks a portion of them. Counted here are some 64,000 clones, about 87% occurring once; the ten biggest clones make up approximately 0.91%. The sample consisted of peripheral blood, taken in the first trimester of pregnancy. The receptors stem from a female donor in good health, enrolled as a control in a pregnancy study. CDR3s include the opening cysteine and the closing phenylalanine or tryptophan. A D gene is named only where the DNA matches it firmly. Only some rows state a clone size, as once, few, many or a class for expanded clones.

d_call,clone_size,j_call,v_call,cdr3_aa,cdr3_nt
NA,NA,TRBJ1-1,TRBV5-1,CASSLAGVTEAFF,TGCGCCAGCAGCTTGGCAGGTGTCACTGAAGCTTTCTTT
NA,once,TRBJ1-2,TRBV4-3,CASSQVGVARPPQGYTF,TGCGCCAGCAGCCAAGTGGGAGTAGCCAGGCCCCCACAAGGCTACACCTTC
TRBD2,NA,TRBJ2-5,TRBV2,CASSSGIWTSAQVTQYF,TGTGCCAGCAGTTCTGGGATTTGGACTAGCGCCCAAGTGACCCAGTACTTC
TRBD2,NA,TRBJ2-2,TRBV5-1,CASSLGLAIGELFF,TGCGCCAGCAGCCTAGGACTAGCCATCGGGGAGCTGTTTTTT
NA,NA,TRBJ1-2,TRBV4-3,CASSQDVGDYGYTF,TGCGCCAGCAGCCAAGATGTGGGCGACTATGGCTACACCTTC
TRBD1,NA,TRBJ2-7,TRBV6-5,CASSRTGNEQYF,TGTGCCAGCAGCCGGACAGGGAACGAGCAGTACTTC
TRBD1,NA,TRBJ1-5,TRBV5-6,CASSRTTGYSNQPQHF,TGTGCCAGCAGCAGAACGACAGGGTATAGCAATCAGCCCCAGCATTTT
TRBD1,NA,TRBJ2-6,TRBV6-4,CASSDSTGYPGANVLTF,TGTGCCAGCAGTGACTCGACAGGGTACCCTGGGGCCAACGTCCTGACTTTC
TRBD2,NA,TRBJ2-1,TRBV6-4,CASSDGGTSGDYNEQFF,TGTGCCAGCAGTGACGGAGGGACTAGCGGGGACTACAATGAGCAGTTCTTC
NA,NA,TRBJ1-1,TRBV7-3,CASSPGGRGSNTEAFF,TGTGCCAGCAGCCCCGGAGGGCGGGGGTCGAACACTGAAGCTTTCTTT
NA,once,TRBJ2-1,TRBV7-9,CASSFDSYNEQFF,TGTGCCAGCAGTTTCGACAGCTACAATGAGCAGTTCTTC
TRBD2,NA,TRBJ2-7,TRBV7-9,CASSSTLRGGSSYEQYF,TGTGCCAGCAGCTCCACCCTTCGCGGGGGGAGCTCCTACGAGCAGTACTTC
NA,NA,TRBJ2-7,TRBV9,CASSVNDRTYEQYF,TGTGCCAGCAGCGTTAATGACAGGACCTACGAGCAGTACTTC
TRBD1,NA,TRBJ1-6,TRBV5-4,CASSGQGQGNSPLHF,TGTGCCAGCAGCGGACAGGGACAAGGAAATTCACCCCTCCACTTT
NA,NA,TRBJ1-5,TRBV28,CASSVGQRNQPQHF,TGTGCCAGCAGTGTCGGACAGAGGAATCAGCCCCAGCATTTT
TRBD2,NA,TRBJ2-3,TRBV11-3,CASSLQAGGTDTQYF,TGTGCCAGCAGCTTACAGGCGGGGGGGACAGATACGCAGTATTTT
NA,NA,TRBJ1-4,TRBV27,CASRFLAGTQNEKLFF,TGTGCCAGCCGATTCCTCGCCGGGACACAAAATGAAAAACTGTTTTTT
NA,NA,TRBJ1-2,TRBV9,CASSVEHGGGYGYTF,TGTGCCAGCAGCGTAGAACATGGGGGAGGCTATGGCTACACCTTC
NA,NA,TRBJ1-1,TRBV5-1,CASSLEGRDTNVNTEAFF,TGCGCCAGCAGCTTGGAAGGGAGGGACACTAACGTGAACACTGAAGCTTTCTTT
TRBD1,NA,TRBJ2-2,TRBV10-3,CAISPGQGVNTGELFF,TGTGCCATCAGCCCCGGACAGGGGGTGAACACCGGGGAGCTGTTTTTT
TRBD1,NA,TRBJ1-2,TRBV6-1,CASSDRQGTHAQYGYTF,TGTGCCAGCAGTGACCGACAGGGGACGCACGCTCAATATGGCTACACCTTC
NA,NA,TRBJ1-1,TRBV11-3,CASSLDILTEAFF,TGTGCCAGCAGCTTAGACATACTCACTGAAGCTTTCTTT
NA,NA,TRBJ1-4,TRBV28,CASSTFSANEKLFF,TGTGCCAGCAGTACGTTTTCGGCTAATGAAAAACTGTTTTTT
TRBD1,NA,TRBJ2-2,TRBV9,CASSVARQGALAGELFF,TGTGCCAGCAGCGTAGCCCGACAGGGGGCGCTGGCCGGGGAGCTGTTTTTT
NA,NA,TRBJ2-5,TRBV5-1,CASSSMAGQETQYF,TGCGCCAGCAGCTCAATGGCCGGGCAAGAGACCCAGTACTTC
NA,NA,TRBJ2-7,TRBV7-9,CASSFENQGVGEQYF,TGTGCCAGCAGCTTCGAGAATCAAGGGGTCGGCGAGCAGTACTTC
NA,NA,TRBJ1-5,TRBV6-6,CASRQTGNSNQPQHF,TGTGCCAGCAGGCAGACAGGAAATAGCAATCAGCCCCAGCATTTT
NA,NA,TRBJ1-1,TRBV11-3,CASSQGDTEAFF,TGTGCCAGCAGCCAGGGTGACACTGAAGCTTTCTTT
TRBD1,NA,TRBJ1-5,TRBV7-6,CASSQSSGGINQPQHF,TGTGCCAGCAGCCAAAGCTCAGGGGGCATCAATCAGCCCCAGCATTTT
NA,NA,TRBJ1-1,TRBV15,CATSPQGEEAFF,TGTGCCACCAGCCCCCAGGGCGAGGAAGCTTTCTTT
TRBD2,NA,TRBJ2-3,TRBV7-3,CASSSGLVSDTQYF,TGTGCCAGCAGCTCGGGACTAGTATCAGATACGCAGTATTTT
TRBD1,NA,TRBJ1-4,TRBV9,CASSSSGQGTEKLFF,TGTGCCAGCAGCTCGTCGGGACAGGGTACCGAAAAACTGTTTTTT
NA,NA,TRBJ1-5,TRBV19,CASLGRVSGPYQPQHF,TGTGCCAGTCTAGGGAGGGTTTCGGGTCCCTATCAGCCCCAGCATTTT
NA,NA,TRBJ2-1,TRBV18,CASSPRGGQNEQFF,TGTGCCAGCTCACCAAGGGGCGGTCAAAATGAGCAGTTCTTC
TRBD2,NA,TRBJ2-3,TRBV6-4,CASSGGLAGLYF,TGTGCCAGCAGTGGCGGACTAGCGGGGCTGTATTTT
TRBD2,NA,TRBJ2-7,TRBV5-1,CASSLEAGGSYEQYF,TGCGCCAGCAGCTTGGAGGCGGGGGGGTCCTACGAGCAGTACTTC
TRBD1,NA,TRBJ2-1,TRBV11-2,CASSLGSGTGYNEQFF,TGTGCCAGCAGCTTAGGCTCCGGGACAGGGTACAATGAGCAGTTCTTC
NA,few,TRBJ1-1,TRBV27,CASSDVQTHTEAFF,TGTGCCAGCAGTGACGTCCAGACTCACACTGAAGCTTTCTTT
NA,NA,TRBJ1-1,TRBV30,CAWMRGTEAFF,TGTGCCTGGATGAGAGGGACTGAAGCTTTCTTT
NA,once,TRBJ1-3,TRBV9,CASSPGNDPGNTIYF,TGTGCCAGCAGCCCCGGGAACGATCCTGGAAACACCATATATTTT
NA,NA,TRBJ1-1,TRBV25-1,CASSQGLEREAFF,TGTGCCAGCAGTCAGGGCCTGGAGCGTGAAGCTTTCTTT
NA,NA,TRBJ1-1,TRBV19,CASSMRVTAFF,TGTGCCAGTAGTATGCGCGTTACGGCTTTCTTT
TRBD2,NA,TRBJ2-7,TRBV27,CASRTGGPLYEQYF,TGTGCCAGCAGGACGGGGGGGCCTTTGTACGAGCAGTACTTC
TRBD1,NA,TRBJ1-1,TRBV9,CASSVGDRGQTEAFF,TGTGCCAGCAGCGTCGGGGACAGGGGGCAAACTGAAGCTTTCTTT
NA,once,TRBJ2-1,TRBV19,CASTKGGAPGGQFF,TGTGCCAGTACCAAAGGGGGGGCCCCCGGGGGGCAGTTCTTC
TRBD2,NA,TRBJ2-5,TRBV18,CASSSPLAGGPETQYF,TGTGCCAGCTCATCCCCCCTAGCGGGGGGGCCTGAGACCCAGTACTTC
TRBD1,NA,TRBJ2-7,TRBV5-5,CASSFLDRGYEQYF,TGTGCCAGCAGCTTTTTGGACAGGGGCTACGAGCAGTACTTC
NA,NA,TRBJ1-2,TRBV5-8,CASSAAGQKYGYTF,TGTGCCAGCAGTGCTGCCGGACAGAAATATGGCTACACCTTC
NA,NA,TRBJ1-1,TRBV4-3,CASSQDLNTEAFF,TGCGCCAGCAGCCAAGATTTAAACACTGAAGCTTTCTTT
TRBD1,NA,TRBJ1-5,TRBV10-3,CAISGTGDNQPQHF,TGTGCCATCAGTGGGACAGGGGACAATCAGCCCCAGCATTTT
TRBD1,NA,TRBJ2-1,TRBV5-4,CASSLDRGNEQFF,TGTGCCAGCAGCTTAGACAGGGGCAATGAGCAGTTCTTC
NA,NA,TRBJ1-2,TRBV30,CAWSTGPYGYTF,TGTGCCTGGAGTACAGGCCCCTATGGCTACACCTTC
NA,once,TRBJ2-7,TRBV7-9,CASTPVVREYEQYF,TGTGCCAGCACCCCGGTCGTTAGGGAGTACGAGCAGTACTTC
TRBD1,NA,TRBJ2-7,TRBV11-3,CASSRGGTGRYEQYF,TGTGCCAGCAGCCGAGGGGGGACAGGGAGGTACGAGCAGTACTTC
TRBD1,NA,TRBJ2-7,TRBV4-3,CASSRMTGPYEQYF,TGCGCCAGCAGTCGAATGACAGGGCCCTACGAGCAGTACTTC